This T cell receptor (beta chain) was captured by sequencing in a study of shared T cell receptors in the human thymus. Assay used: immunoSEQ multiplex PCR; TCRdb lists only in-frame clones, some missing. The table records over 450,000 clones, around three quarters of them present only once. V lost 2 bases and J lost 4, with 15 bases in between. The CDR3 spans 15 residues. Germline V gene sequence: CDR1 MNHNS, CDR2 SASEGT. These data were also reused for a study on human thymus T cells.

The chain carries TRBV6-1 and TRBJ2-7; D gene uncertain. The specimen was thymocytes. The origin of this receptor is a boy younger than two with a congenital heart defect. The CDR3 bases are TGTGCCAGCAGTGAAATCTCAGTTAGCCCTTACGAGCAGTACTTC. Protein product: CASSEISVSPYEQYF.